This entry concerns a single TCR beta chain. Its antigen is undetermined. Researchers ran the PCR with 60 Vbeta and 13 Jbeta primers. This table comes from immunoSEQ multiplex PCR, and its TCRdb copy is limited to in-frame clones, with some not included. The sample holds about 120,000 clones, 70% to 80% seen once. V lost 1 base, J lost 4 bases, and 0 bases stayed unmatched. The CDR3 runs to 14 residues. Germline-derived CDR1 and CDR2 are SGHRS and YFSETQ. The entry originates in a study of cytomegalovirus exposure and HLA in healthy donors. General study results and limits: Later on, analysis showed that most CMV-associated TCR beta chains appeared to be HLA-restricted. Earlier findings revealed that most TCR beta V segments proved productive either about 87% or about 30% of the time. Among TCR sequences, most were rare, though some public TCRs appeared in many donors.

This receptor was obtained from a woman between 50 and 59 years old in good health and CMV-seropositive. The sample was PBMCs. The genes are TRBV5-1 and TRBJ1-4; 8 bases fit TRBD1. The CDR3 bases are TGCGCCAGCAGCTTGACAGGGGGTAATGAAAAACTGTTTTTT. Translation: CASSLTGGNEKLFF.